These T cell receptor beta chains were read from a single sample in a study of CD8 T cells in Susac syndrome. TCRdb re-called the immunoSEQ multiplex PCR reads with MiXCR, one entry per CDR3 protein. The sample has 150,000 to 200,000 distinct CDR3 sequences; approximately 94% are singletons. The sequenced sample consisted of CD4+ T cells from PBMCs. Receptors were obtained from a human donor with multiple sclerosis. Both conserved end residues are part of each CDR3. Each record gives: J gene, clone size, D gene, V gene, CDR3 protein, CDR3 DNA. A D gene is named only where the DNA matches it firmly. A clone size is listed for some rows: how often the clone was seen (once, few, many), or a class if it is expanded.

j_gene: TRBJ2-3; abundance: .; d_gene: .; v_gene: TRBV18; CDR3aa: CASSPPLTDTQYF; CDR3nt: TGTGCCAGCTCACCTCCCCTCACAGATACGCAGTATTTT
j_gene: TRBJ1-2; abundance: .; d_gene: TRBD1; v_gene: TRBV30; CDR3aa: CALDRGNGYTF; CDR3nt: TGTGCCTTGGACAGGGGAAACGGCTACACCTTC
j_gene: TRBJ1-2; abundance: .; d_gene: .; v_gene: TRBV7-9; CDR3aa: CASSPRDSPVFRYTF; CDR3nt: TGTGCCAGCAGCCCCCGTGACAGCCCTGTTTTTCGCTACACCTTC
j_gene: TRBJ2-6; abundance: .; d_gene: .; v_gene: TRBV29-1; CDR3aa: CSLGRGSGANVLTF; CDR3nt: TGCAGCTTAGGGCGAGGATCTGGGGCCAACGTCCTGACTTTC
j_gene: TRBJ1-3; abundance: .; d_gene: .; v_gene: TRBV7-9; CDR3aa: CASTRGNGNTIYF; CDR3nt: TGTGCCAGCACCCGCGGTAATGGAAACACCATATATTTT
j_gene: TRBJ2-3; abundance: .; d_gene: .; v_gene: TRBV20-1; CDR3aa: CSAPPGPRSSNTQYF; CDR3nt: TGCAGTGCCCCACCTGGACCTAGGTCTTCTAATACGCAGTATTTT
j_gene: TRBJ1-3; abundance: .; d_gene: .; v_gene: TRBV30; CDR3aa: CAWRVSGNTIYF; CDR3nt: TGTGCCTGGAGGGTCAGTGGAAACACCATATATTTT
j_gene: TRBJ2-5; abundance: .; d_gene: TRBD2; v_gene: TRBV7-2; CDR3aa: CASSSVTSGSGETQYF; CDR3nt: TGTGCCAGCAGCTCGGTGACTAGCGGGAGCGGAGAGACCCAGTACTTC
j_gene: TRBJ2-1; abundance: .; d_gene: .; v_gene: TRBV12-3/TRBV12-4; CDR3aa: CASRKSGAAYNEQFF; CDR3nt: TGTGCCAGCAGAAAAAGCGGAGCTGCCTACAATGAGCAGTTCTTC
j_gene: TRBJ2-3; abundance: .; d_gene: TRBD1; v_gene: TRBV5-4; CDR3aa: CASSSTGGRADTQYF; CDR3nt: TGTGCCAGCAGCTCCACAGGGGGCCGGGCAGATACGCAGTATTTT
j_gene: TRBJ2-1; abundance: .; d_gene: TRBD1; v_gene: TRBV27; CDR3aa: CASSPRKGQGRNEQFF; CDR3nt: TGTGCCAGCAGTCCTAGGAAGGGACAGGGCAGGAATGAGCAGTTCTTC
j_gene: TRBJ2-5; abundance: .; d_gene: TRBD2; v_gene: TRBV4-1; CDR3aa: CASSQVFRKTSGRSETQYF; CDR3nt: TGCGCCAGCAGCCAAGTCTTCCGAAAGACTAGCGGGAGGTCCGAGACCCAGTACTTC
j_gene: TRBJ1-3; abundance: .; d_gene: .; v_gene: TRBV11-2; CDR3aa: CASSPGRVGDTIYF; CDR3nt: TGTGCCAGCAGCCCCGGCAGGGTCGGGGACACCATATATTTT
j_gene: TRBJ1-5; abundance: .; d_gene: .; v_gene: TRBV12-3/TRBV12-4; CDR3aa: CASSSRSGEFTNQPQHF; CDR3nt: TGTGCCAGCAGTTCAAGATCAGGGGAATTTACCAATCAGCCCCAGCATTTT
j_gene: TRBJ2-5; abundance: .; d_gene: TRBD2; v_gene: TRBV5-1; CDR3aa: CASSFGGTSGKETQYF; CDR3nt: TGCGCCAGCAGCTTTGGGGGGACTAGCGGGAAAGAGACCCAGTACTTC
j_gene: TRBJ2-1; abundance: .; d_gene: TRBD2; v_gene: TRBV18; CDR3aa: CASSPPMREGYNEQFF; CDR3nt: TGTGCCAGCTCACCCCCCATGCGGGAGGGATACAATGAGCAGTTCTTC
j_gene: TRBJ2-5; abundance: .; d_gene: .; v_gene: TRBV9; CDR3aa: CASSTGQETQYF; CDR3nt: TGTGCCAGCAGCACCGGCCAAGAGACCCAGTACTTC
j_gene: TRBJ2-2; abundance: .; d_gene: TRBD1; v_gene: TRBV7-6; CDR3aa: CASSLTGGEDTGELFF; CDR3nt: TGTGCCAGCAGCTTAACAGGGGGCGAGGATACCGGGGAGCTGTTTTTT
j_gene: TRBJ1-4; abundance: .; d_gene: TRBD1; v_gene: TRBV7-2; CDR3aa: CASSYGQGVKLFF; CDR3nt: TGTGCCAGCAGCTATGGACAGGGGGTGAAACTGTTTTTT
j_gene: TRBJ2-7; abundance: .; d_gene: TRBD2; v_gene: TRBV28; CDR3aa: CASSLSASGRYEQYF; CDR3nt: TGTGCCAGCAGTTTAAGCGCTAGCGGGAGGTACGAGCAGTACTTC
j_gene: TRBJ2-7; abundance: .; d_gene: TRBD1; v_gene: TRBV18; CDR3aa: CASSPPGTVSFEQYF; CDR3nt: TGTGCCAGCTCACCACCGGGGACAGTTTCTTTCGAGCAGTACTTC
j_gene: TRBJ1-3; abundance: once; d_gene: TRBD1; v_gene: TRBV3-1; CDR3aa: CASSQTGTGGNTIYF; CDR3nt: TGTGCCAGCAGCCAGACCGGGACAGGGGGAAACACCATATATTTT
j_gene: TRBJ2-7; abundance: .; d_gene: TRBD1; v_gene: TRBV7-9; CDR3aa: CASSYYAGQGGYEQYF; CDR3nt: TGTGCCAGCAGCTATTACGCGGGACAGGGAGGTTACGAGCAGTACTTC
j_gene: TRBJ2-3; abundance: .; d_gene: .; v_gene: TRBV19; CDR3aa: CASSPLARAQYF; CDR3nt: TGTGCCAGTAGTCCCCTGGCAAGAGCGCAGTATTTT
j_gene: TRBJ1-1; abundance: .; d_gene: .; v_gene: TRBV6-2/TRBV6-3; CDR3aa: CASSYSRMYLNTEAFF; CDR3nt: TGTGCCAGCAGTTACTCGAGAATGTACCTTAACACTGAAGCTTTCTTT
j_gene: TRBJ1-2; abundance: once; d_gene: TRBD1; v_gene: TRBV5-6; CDR3aa: CASSLIQGSYGYTF; CDR3nt: TGTGCCAGCAGCTTGATACAGGGGTCATATGGCTACACCTTC
j_gene: TRBJ1-5; abundance: once; d_gene: .; v_gene: TRBV6-2/TRBV6-3; CDR3aa: CASSAPGYQPQHF; CDR3nt: TGTGCCAGCAGTGCCCCCGGGTATCAGCCCCAGCATTTT
j_gene: TRBJ2-7; abundance: once; d_gene: TRBD1; v_gene: TRBV12-3/TRBV12-4; CDR3aa: CASSPSTGYSYEQYF; CDR3nt: TGTGCCAGCAGTCCCTCGACAGGGTACTCCTACGAGCAGTACTTC
j_gene: TRBJ1-2; abundance: .; d_gene: .; v_gene: TRBV28; CDR3aa: CAVEGAGKGYTF; CDR3nt: TGTGCCGTTGAAGGGGCAGGGAAGGGCTACACCTTC
j_gene: TRBJ2-7; abundance: .; d_gene: .; v_gene: TRBV20-1; CDR3aa: CSAKVQEPTYEQYF; CDR3nt: TGCAGTGCTAAGGTCCAGGAACCAACCTACGAGCAGTACTTC
j_gene: TRBJ1-1; abundance: .; d_gene: .; v_gene: TRBV7-2; CDR3aa: CASSPGGSLNTEAFF; CDR3nt: TGTGCCAGCAGCCCGGGTGGCAGTTTGAACACTGAAGCTTTCTTT
j_gene: TRBJ1-1; abundance: .; d_gene: .; v_gene: TRBV6-2/TRBV6-3; CDR3aa: CASSYVSMNTEAFF; CDR3nt: TGTGCCAGCAGTTACGTCAGTATGAACACTGAAGCTTTCTTT
j_gene: TRBJ1-5; abundance: .; d_gene: .; v_gene: TRBV25-1; CDR3aa: CATQGPSNQPQHF; CDR3nt: TGTGCCACCCAGGGTCCCAGCAATCAGCCCCAGCATTTT
j_gene: TRBJ2-5; abundance: .; d_gene: TRBD2; v_gene: TRBV4-3; CDR3aa: CASSQGRAGAGETQYF; CDR3nt: TGCGCCAGCAGCCAAGGAAGAGCGGGAGCGGGCGAGACCCAGTACTTC
j_gene: TRBJ2-1; abundance: .; d_gene: .; v_gene: TRBV12-3/TRBV12-4; CDR3aa: CASSLGHLRDEQFF; CDR3nt: TGTGCCAGCAGTTTGGGTCACCTCAGGGATGAGCAGTTCTTC
j_gene: TRBJ1-1; abundance: .; d_gene: TRBD1; v_gene: TRBV3-1; CDR3aa: CASSQRQGLTEAFF; CDR3nt: TGTGCCAGCAGCCAACGACAGGGGCTCACTGAAGCTTTCTTT
j_gene: TRBJ1-1; abundance: .; d_gene: TRBD1; v_gene: TRBV30; CDR3aa: CAWSVLDRGLAFF; CDR3nt: TGTGCCTGGAGTGTACTTGACAGGGGTTTAGCTTTCTTT
j_gene: TRBJ2-7; abundance: .; d_gene: TRBD1; v_gene: TRBV7-8; CDR3aa: CASSKTSGTEYFYEQYF; CDR3nt: TGTGCCAGCAGCAAAACCTCGGGGACAGAATACTTCTACGAGCAGTACTTC
j_gene: TRBJ2-2; abundance: .; d_gene: .; v_gene: TRBV3-1; CDR3aa: CASSPRDLGTGELFF; CDR3nt: TGTGCCAGCAGCCCCCGGGACCTCGGGACCGGGGAGCTGTTTTTT
j_gene: TRBJ2-3; abundance: .; d_gene: TRBD2; v_gene: TRBV9; CDR3aa: CASSPGTSGTSNTQYF; CDR3nt: TGTGCCAGCAGCCCAGGGACTAGCGGGACTTCAAATACGCAGTATTTT
j_gene: TRBJ1-5; abundance: .; d_gene: TRBD1; v_gene: TRBV4-1; CDR3aa: CASSQGQGSGNQPQHF; CDR3nt: TGCGCCAGCAGCCAAGGACAGGGGTCCGGCAATCAGCCCCAGCATTTT
j_gene: TRBJ1-5; abundance: .; d_gene: .; v_gene: TRBV28; CDR3aa: CASSGAFRAQHF; CDR3nt: TGTGCCAGCAGTGGAGCTTTCAGGGCCCAGCATTTT
j_gene: TRBJ1-5; abundance: .; d_gene: .; v_gene: TRBV6-1; CDR3aa: CASSPRRVWSNQPQHF; CDR3nt: TGTGCCAGCAGCCCGAGAAGGGTTTGGAGCAATCAGCCCCAGCATTTT
j_gene: TRBJ1-4; abundance: .; d_gene: .; v_gene: TRBV29-1; CDR3aa: CSASGLDEKLFF; CDR3nt: TGCAGCGCTTCAGGACTGGATGAAAAACTGTTTTTT
j_gene: TRBJ1-2; abundance: .; d_gene: .; v_gene: TRBV14; CDR3aa: CASSQIHYGYTF; CDR3nt: TGTGCCAGCAGCCAAATCCACTATGGCTACACCTTC
j_gene: TRBJ2-7; abundance: .; d_gene: .; v_gene: TRBV27; CDR3aa: CASTPLGAGSHEQYF; CDR3nt: TGTGCCAGCACTCCCCTTGGGGCAGGGAGCCACGAGCAGTACTTC
j_gene: TRBJ2-7; abundance: .; d_gene: .; v_gene: TRBV28; CDR3aa: CASSLVGYEQYF; CDR3nt: TGTGCCAGCAGTTTAGTGGGATACGAGCAGTACTTC